The 15 T cell receptor beta chains in this list originate from one sample, sequenced in a study of long-term antiretroviral therapy in people with HIV. Sequencing used immunoSEQ v3.0 at survey level. The protocol was immunoSEQ multiplex PCR, while the TCRdb copy is restricted to in-frame clones and leaves out a portion. The sample comprises more than 20,000 clones, roughly 85% of which are singletons, and roughly a tenth rests with the top ten. Sequencing used unsorted PBMCs, obtained around 2.4 years after starting antiretroviral therapy. The source of these receptors is a man aged 35 to 55 with HIV.

The J gene is TRBJ2-7, the V gene TRBV4-1; D unclear. This CDR3 comprises 15 residues. V lost 0 bases and J 6 bases, leaving 15 bases between the germline ends. The germline V gene encodes CDR1 MGHRA and CDR2 YSYEKL. The DNA for the CDR3 is TGCGCCAGCAGCCAAGAAGAAGGCCCCCAGGCCGAGCAGTACTTC. Encoded protein: CASSQEEGPQAEQYF.

In its sample, this clone was seen a few times. The chain recombines TRBV7-9 with TRBJ1-1; weak D call: TRBD1 (6 bases). This CDR3 has 15 amino acids. The germline CDR1 and CDR2 sequences are SEHNR and FQNEAQ (reference sequence). V lost 5 bases to trimming and J lost 5 bases, with 18 bases between them. The CDR3, as DNA: TGTGCCAGCAGCGTACCGACAGGCTCCGGGACTGAAGCTTTCTTT. Protein: CASSVPTGSGTEAFF. Using reference TRBV7-9 and TRBJ1-1 for the parts outside the CDR3, the full variable domain is DTGVSQNPRHKITKRGQNVTFRCDPISEHNRLYWYRQTLGQGPEFLTYFQNEAQLEKSRLLSDRFSAERPKGSFSTLEIQRTEQGDSAMYLCASSVPTGSGTEAFFGQGTRLTVV.

The rearrangement joins TRBV7-2 to TRBJ1-2, with D unresolved. The CDR3 runs to 12 residues. Germline values: CDR1 SGHTA, CDR2 FQGNSA. Between the trimmed V and J ends, which lost 5 bases and 8 bases, there was a span of 12 bases. CDR3 in amino acids: CASSPAYEGYTF. CDR3 DNA sequence: TGTGCCAGCAGCCCCGCGTACGAGGGCTACACCTTC. The entire variable domain, with the rest obtained from reference TRBV7-2 and TRBJ1-2, is as follows: GAGVSQSPSNKVTEKGKDVELRCDPISGHTALYWYRQSLGQGLEFLIYFQGNSAPDKSGLPSDRFSAERTGGSVSTLTIQRTQQEDSAVYLCASSPAYEGYTFGSGTRLTVV.

V and J are TRBV6-1 and TRBJ2-7; D remains unclear. Germline assignment: CDR1 MNHNS and CDR2 SASEGT. With 4 bases removed from V and 3 bases from J, the gap between germline ends came to 19 bases. This CDR3 has 16 residues. CDR3 region: CASSGLVGLSSYEQYF. In nucleotides, the CDR3 is TGTGCCAGCAGTGGGCTGGTGGGGTTGAGCAGCTACGAGCAGTACTTC.

This clone has just a few counts. The V call is TRBV4-2, the J call TRBJ2-2, with TRBD2 identical over 8 bases. The junction had 13 bases not matched to a gene; V was cut back by 3 bases and J by 7 bases. The CDR3 has 17 residues. CDR1 and CDR2 (germline): LGHNA, YNFKEQ. The CDR3 region has the DNA TGTGCCAGCAGCCACCCCTTGGGAGCGGGAGAGAGCGGGGAGCTGTTTTTT. Protein: CASSHPLGAGESGELFF.

The chain joins TRBV9 to TRBJ2-7; TRBD2 might be the D (5 bases). Germline CDR1 reads SGDLS; CDR2 reads YYNGEE. The V and J ends lost 4 bases and 6 bases respectively, with 17 bases between them. This CDR3 has 14 amino acids. CDR3 coding DNA: TGTGCCAGCAGCCCCAGACCTAGCCAAGTCGAGCAGTACTTC. Amino acids: CASSPRPSQVEQYF.

The J gene is TRBJ1-1, the V gene TRBV27; no firm D call. This CDR3 spans 14 amino acids. Germline lookup yields CDR1 MNHEY and CDR2 SMNVEV (reference sequence). V was clipped by 3 bases and J by 0 bases, with 8 bases between them. The CDR3 sequence: CASSFRGMNTEAFF. The CDR3 DNA reads as TGTGCCAGCAGTTTCCGAGGGATGAACACTGAAGCTTTCTTT.

The chain is built from TRBV11-2 and TRBJ2-2; unclear D gene. There are 13 residues in the CDR3. The V gene lost 2 bases and the J gene lost 6 bases, with 7 bases spanning the gap. Germline CDR1 reads SGHAT; CDR2 reads FQNNGV. The CDR3 nucleotides read TGTGCCAGCAGCTTATATCTGGCCGGGGAGCTGTTTTTT. It translates to CASSLYLAGELFF.

This chain connects TRBV5-5 to TRBJ1-1; 9 bases fit TRBD1. The CDR3 runs to 15 residues. V lost 4 bases to trimming and J lost 2 bases; unmatched junction nucleotides: 6. CDR1 is SGHKS and CDR2 is YYEKEE in the germline V gene (reference sequence). DNA for the CDR3: TGTGCCAGCAGCGCCCGACAGGGGGTAAACACTGAAGCTTTCTTT. Encoded protein: CASSARQGVNTEAFF.

The chain carries TRBV2 and TRBJ1-2, with D possibly matching TRBD1 (6 bases). The CDR3 extends over 16 amino acids. With 3 bases removed from V and 2 bases from J, the gap between germline ends came to 16 bases. Germline CDR1 SNHLY, CDR2 FYNNEI. The CDR3 region is CASSDWYREANYGYTF. For the CDR3, the DNA is TGTGCCAGCAGTGATTGGTACAGGGAGGCGAACTATGGCTACACCTTC.

The CDR3 nucleotides read TGTGCCAGCACCCAGGGGGGGACCCAGTACTTC. It is translated as CASTQGGTQYF. V and J are TRBV6-5 and TRBJ2-5; D may be TRBD1 (7 bases). V lost 7 bases to trimming and J lost 7 bases, with 10 bases between them. The CDR3 extends over 11 amino acids. Germline CDR1 reads MNHEY; CDR2 reads SVGAGI.

The chain is built from TRBV6-1 and TRBJ1-2; D is ambiguous. This CDR3 has 14 residues. V was clipped by 5 bases and J by 4 bases, with 14 bases between them. From germline, CDR1 is MNHNS and CDR2 SASEGT. In DNA, the CDR3 is TGTGCCAGCAGTTCGGACGGTCCGGTCTATGGCTACACCTTC. As protein: CASSSDGPVYGYTF.

This chain uses TRBV12-5 with TRBJ1-2; no firm D call. The CDR3 length is 14 residues. Germline CDR1 is LGHNT and CDR2 is FRNRAP. V lost 9 bases to trimming and J lost 4 bases, with 18 bases between them. The DNA of the CDR3 is TGTGCTAGCTCTATTACGGGGTACCTCTATGGCTACACCTTC. Translated: CASSITGYLYGYTF.

V usage is TRBV4-3 and J usage is TRBJ1-5; 7 bases are shared with TRBD1. This CDR3 region has 14 residues. J was trimmed by 5 bases and V by 3 bases; bases with no gene match: 4. Per the germline V gene, CDR1 is LGHNA and CDR2 is YSLEER. CDR3 protein: CASSQEGTDQPQHF. The CDR3 bases are TGCGCCAGCAGCCAGGAAGGGACAGATCAGCCCCAGCATTTT.

This rearrangement joins TRBV29-1 to TRBJ2-7; 9 bases agree with TRBD1. The CDR3 length is 14 residues. Germline assignment: CDR1 SQVTM and CDR2 ANQGSEA. V lost 5 bases and J lost 5; bases outside the gene matches: 10. The CDR3 DNA is TGCAGCGTTTGTTGTTTTGACAGGGGGAACGAGCAGTACTTC. It specifies CSVCCFDRGNEQYF.